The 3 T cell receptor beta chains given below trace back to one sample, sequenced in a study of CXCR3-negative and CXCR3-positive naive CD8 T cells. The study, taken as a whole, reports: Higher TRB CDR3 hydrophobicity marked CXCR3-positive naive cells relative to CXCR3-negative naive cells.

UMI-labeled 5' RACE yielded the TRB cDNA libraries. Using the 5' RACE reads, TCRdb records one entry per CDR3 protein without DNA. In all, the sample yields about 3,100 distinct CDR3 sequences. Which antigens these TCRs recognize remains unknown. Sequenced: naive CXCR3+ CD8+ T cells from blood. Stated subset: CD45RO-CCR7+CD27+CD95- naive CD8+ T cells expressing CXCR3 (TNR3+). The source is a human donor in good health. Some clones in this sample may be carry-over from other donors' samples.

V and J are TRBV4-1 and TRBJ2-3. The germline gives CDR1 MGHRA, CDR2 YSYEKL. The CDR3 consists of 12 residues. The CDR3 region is CASSRKADTQYF.

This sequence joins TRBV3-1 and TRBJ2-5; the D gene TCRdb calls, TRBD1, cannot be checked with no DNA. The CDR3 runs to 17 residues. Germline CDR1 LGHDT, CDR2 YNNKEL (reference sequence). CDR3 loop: CASSHPDSGTLLETQYF.

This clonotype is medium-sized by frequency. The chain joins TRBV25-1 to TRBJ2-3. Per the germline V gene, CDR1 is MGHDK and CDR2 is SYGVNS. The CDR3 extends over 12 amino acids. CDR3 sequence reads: CASSEVPDTQYF.